These T cell receptor beta chains were read from a single sample in a study of T cell repertoires in cytomegalovirus infection. TCRdb passed the reads through MiXCR, listing each CDR3 protein once. The profile shows more than 75,000 distinct CDR3 sequences, 3.7% of them singletons. Sequenced input: PBMCs. These receptors all come from a human donor in good health (CMV status not recorded). Some clones in this sample may be carry-over from other donors' samples. CDR3s include the opening cysteine and the closing phenylalanine or tryptophan. The D gene is left open where the match is weak. Clone size is stated in some rows and not others, as once, few, many or a class when expanded.

many	TRBV12-3/TRBV12-4	TRBD1	TRBJ1-2	TGTGCCAGCAGTTTAGCGGACAGGGGATCTGATGGCTACACCTTC	CASSLADRGSDGYTF
many	TRBV7-2	-	TRBJ2-3	TGTGCCAGCAGCTTAGGACTTTATACGCAGTATTTT	CASSLGLYTQYF
many	TRBV20-1	-	TRBJ2-1	TGCAGTGCTAGCTTGCCAGCTTTCTACAATGAGCAGTTCTTC	CSASLPAFYNEQFF
many	TRBV20-1	-	TRBJ2-7	TGCAGTGCTAGAGCGATTGGGCGAGGAGGAACCTACGAGCAGTACTTC	CSARAIGRGGTYEQYF
-	TRBV18	-	TRBJ1-5	TGTGCCAGCTCAGGAAGTTTCGGCAATCAGCCCCAGCATTTT	CASSGSFGNQPQHF
many	TRBV18	TRBD1	TRBJ1-2	TGTGCCAGCTCACCTGCGCAGGGGGCGCGAGGCTACACCTTC	CASSPAQGARGYTF
many	TRBV10-2	-	TRBJ1-6	TGCGCCAGCACCCTAGGCCCGGATAATTCACCCCTCCACTTT	CASTLGPDNSPLHF
many	TRBV20-1	TRBD2	TRBJ2-3	TGCAGTGTAGTGAGAGGGACGGGGGGGAGCACAGATACGCAGTATTTT	CSVVRGTGGSTDTQYF
many	TRBV10-3	-	TRBJ1-6	TGTGCCATCAGCATAGGGCAGGGGATGAATTCACCCCTCCACTTT	CAISIGQGMNSPLHF
-	TRBV7-2	TRBD2	TRBJ2-7	TGTGCCAGCAGTCTAAGGGGTAGCGGGGGGGCGGACGAGCAGTACTTC	CASSLRGSGGADEQYF
many	TRBV28	TRBD1	TRBJ1-1	TGTGCCAGCAGTGTACCAGGGGGCTTGAACACTGAAGCTTTCTTT	CASSVPGGLNTEAFF
many	TRBV7-3	TRBD2	TRBJ2-1	TGTGCCAGCAGCGAAAGCGGGGGAACCTACAATGAGCAGTTCTTC	CASSESGGTYNEQFF
many	TRBV25-1	-	TRBJ1-2	TGTGCCAGCAGTCCCGGCTCGGGCGGCCCCATTGGCTACACCTTC	CASSPGSGGPIGYTF
-	TRBV7-2	-	TRBJ1-1	TGTGCCAGCAGCTTATATGGGTCTGGAAGTGAAGCTTTCTTT	CASSLYGSGSEAFF
-	TRBV11-2	-	TRBJ1-6	TGTGCCAGCAGCAACCCCGGGAGGGCCGGGATCTCCTATAATTCACCCCTCCACTTT	CASSNPGRAGISYNSPLHF
many	TRBV7-8	-	TRBJ1-2	TGTGCCAGCAGCTCATATTTAGGACAGTTCTATGGCTACACCTTC	CASSSYLGQFYGYTF
few	TRBV28	-	TRBJ2-7	TGTGCCAGCAGCCGCCTACTAGCCTCCTACGAGCAGTACTTC	CASSRLLASYEQYF
many	TRBV4-1	-	TRBJ2-1	TGCGCCAGCAGCCAGACAGGAGTCGGGTCCTACAATGAGCAGTTCTTC	CASSQTGVGSYNEQFF
many	TRBV7-3	-	TRBJ1-2	TGTGCCAGCAGCTTAGAAGCTGGGGCGAGAGGTGGCTACACCTTC	CASSLEAGARGGYTF
many	TRBV7-2	-	TRBJ2-3	TGTGCCAGCAGCTTAGAGTGGGGGGGCTGGGCAGATACGCAGTATTTT	CASSLEWGGWADTQYF
many	TRBV20-1	TRBD1	TRBJ1-5	TGCAGTGCTATACAGGGGGCGAGCAATCAGCCCCAGCATTTT	CSAIQGASNQPQHF
many	TRBV7-2	-	TRBJ2-7	TGTGCCAGCAGCTTAGGGCAGGGGGGCTACGAGCAGTACTTC	CASSLGQGGYEQYF
many	TRBV19	-	TRBJ2-1	TGTGCCAGTAGTAGGGGGCATGAGCAGTTCTTC	CASSRGHEQFF
many	TRBV6-5	-	TRBJ1-1	TGTGCCAGCACCAAAAACTCAGGGCGGAGCACTGAAGCTTTCTTT	CASTKNSGRSTEAFF
many	TRBV7-9	-	TRBJ2-1	TGTGCCAGCAGCTTCCTAAGGGAGGCTTCTGATGAGCAGTTCTTC	CASSFLREASDEQFF
many	TRBV19	TRBD1	TRBJ2-7	TGTGCCAGTAGTAGTGTGGACAGGGACAACGAGCAGTACTTC	CASSSVDRDNEQYF
many	TRBV2	TRBD2	TRBJ2-6	TGTGCCAGCAGGGAGCGGGGGATTCTGTCTGGGGCCAACGTCCTGACTTTC	CASRERGILSGANVLTF
many	TRBV11-2	-	TRBJ1-1	TGTGCCAGCAGCCCAACACGGGGGGGGGTCACTGAAGCTTTCTTT	CASSPTRGGVTEAFF
many	TRBV6-1	-	TRBJ1-1	TGTGCCAGCAGTGTTGTAGCGAACACTGAAGCTTTCTTT	CASSVVANTEAFF
many	TRBV5-6	-	TRBJ2-7	TGTGCCAGCAGCCGCTCCTACGAGCAGTACTTC	CASSRSYEQYF
many	TRBV11-1	TRBD1	TRBJ1-2	TGTGCCAGCAGCACCAGACAGGGAGATTACTATGGCTACACCTTC	CASSTRQGDYYGYTF
medium-sized	TRBV7-2	TRBD1	TRBJ1-2	TGTGCCAGCAGCTTCTCGGACAGGGGAAGTGGCTACACCTTC	CASSFSDRGSGYTF
many	TRBV20-1	-	TRBJ1-2	TGCAGTGCTAGAGTCGGGCGGTATGGCAGCAACTATGGCTACACCTTC	CSARVGRYGSNYGYTF
many	TRBV28	-	TRBJ2-6	TGTGCCAGCAGTTCTCCCGCGAGGACGGCCAGAGATGCTGGGGCCAACGTCCTGACTTTC	CASSSPARTARDAGANVLTF
many	TRBV30	-	TRBJ2-7	TGTGCCTGGAGCCCCGGGAGTAGGACAGTCTACGAGCAGTACTTC	CAWSPGSRTVYEQYF